One T cell receptor (beta chain) is described in this entry. Its cognate antigen is unknown. The PCR was carried out with 60 Vbeta primers and 13 Jbeta primers. Source study methods: In a later analysis, roughly 86 million unique TCR beta chains included roughly 11 million shared by two or more donors. Some clones are missing from TCRdb's copy, which holds only in-frame ones; the method was immunoSEQ multiplex PCR. The DNA was the basis for D and trimming; V, J and clone size are from that table. The data hold 150,000 or so clones, with 60% to 80% observed a single time. V shed 5 bases, J shed 0 bases, and the junction held 4 bases outside the gene matches. The CDR3 spans 15 residues. Germline V gene sequence: CDR1 SGHDN, CDR2 FVKESK. The data derive from a study of cytomegalovirus exposure and HLA in healthy donors. Broader study findings: Analyzed later, association rates of TCRs varied across HLA loci, with DRB1 most and HLA-C fewest. Equally common other TCR beta chains were less clonally expanded than HLA-associated ones, a later analysis found. Earlier findings revealed that most TCR beta V segments proved productive either about 87% or about 30% of the time.

The chain combines TRBV14 with TRBJ1-3, with 7 bases matching TRBD1. The sequence derives from a man between 18 and 35 years old in good health and CMV-seropositive. Input material: PBMCs. The CDR3 spells CASSWGQSSGNTIYF. The DNA of the CDR3 is TGTGCCAGCAGCTGGGGACAGTCCTCTGGAAACACCATATATTTT.